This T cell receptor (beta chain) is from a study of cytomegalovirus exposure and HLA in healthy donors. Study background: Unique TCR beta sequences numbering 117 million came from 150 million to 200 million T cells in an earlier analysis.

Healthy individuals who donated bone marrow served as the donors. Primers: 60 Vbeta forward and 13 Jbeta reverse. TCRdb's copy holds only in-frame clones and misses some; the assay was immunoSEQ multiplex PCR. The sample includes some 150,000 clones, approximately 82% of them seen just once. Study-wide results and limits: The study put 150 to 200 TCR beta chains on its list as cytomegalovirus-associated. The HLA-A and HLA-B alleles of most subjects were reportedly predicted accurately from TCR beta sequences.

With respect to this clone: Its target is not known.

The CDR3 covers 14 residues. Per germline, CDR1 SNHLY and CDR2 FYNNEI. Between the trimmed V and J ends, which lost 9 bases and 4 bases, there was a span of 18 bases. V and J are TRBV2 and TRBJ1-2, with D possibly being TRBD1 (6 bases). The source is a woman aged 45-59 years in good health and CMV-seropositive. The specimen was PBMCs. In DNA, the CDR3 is TGTGCCAGTACGATCGCTACAGGGAGCTATGGCTACACCTTC. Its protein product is CASTIATGSYGYTF. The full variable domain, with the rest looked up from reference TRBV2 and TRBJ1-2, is EPEVTQTPSHQVTQMGQEVILRCVPISNHLYFYWYRQILGQKVEFLVSFYNNEISEKSEIFDDQFSVERPDGSNFTLKIRSTKLEDSAMYFCASTIATGSYGYTFGSGTRLTVV.